The following is a TCR beta chain sequence with its context. The antigen this receptor binds is unknown. Base qualities were left out, and no much larger clone turns up one base away. The data were taken from a study of OX40 agonist ivuxolimab in advanced cancers. Background on the whole study: Ivuxolimab was a fully human IgG2 agonistic monoclonal antibody targeting the costimulatory receptor OX40 (CD134). In the dose-escalation cohort, more than 80% of patients were male, and the mean age was roughly 56 years with a range of roughly 20 to 85. Prior anti-PD-1, anti-PD-L1 or anti-CTLA-4 therapy was permitted, and about two fifths of dose-escalation patients had received checkpoint inhibitors. Intravenous ivuxolimab was administered to patients every 2 weeks at six dose levels: 0.01, 0.1, 0.3, 1.5, 3 and 10 mg/kg. Peripheral TCRbeta sequencing aimed to test whether ivuxolimab altered TCR sequence diversity and caused clonal T-cell expansion. The paper reports the monotherapy dose-escalation portion (N of about 54 patients) of the phase I ivuxolimab trial. Three dose-escalation patients achieved partial responses, one with hepatocellular carcinoma and two with cutaneous melanoma. Of the approximately 54 patients in dose escalation, around 20 had hepatocellular carcinoma, about 15 had melanoma, 9 had renal cell carcinoma and 9 had head and neck cancer.

At the junction V is shortened by 3 bases and J by 9 bases, with 15 bases in between. CDR1 and CDR2 were assigned from the germline V gene (reference sequence) as MNHEY and SMNVEV. The CDR3 goes from the cysteine to the phenylalanine over 14 residues. Of the read, only the CDR3 DNA is kept; its 42 bases are in frame from base 1. Patients with autoimmune disease history or receiving systemic immunosuppression were excluded from the trial. Peripheral blood for TCR sequencing was collected from all dose cohorts at baseline, on cycle 4 day 1, and on cycle 7 day 1. Samples were obtained from an open-label, multicenter, first-in-human phase I dose-escalation trial of ivuxolimab. Adults with locally advanced or metastatic melanoma, renal cell, hepatocellular, or head and neck squamous cell carcinoma were enrolled in the trial. Before TCR sequencing, CD4+ T cells and CD8+ T cells from peripheral blood were sorted into separate populations.

Genomic DNA was extracted from sorted cells for sequencing of the TCRbeta CDR3 region. The immunoSEQ Assay was used to sequence the TCRbeta CDR3 regions. This is the immuneACCESS table as TCRdb keeps it, with only in-frame sequences that have V and J called. A part of the clones is gone; compared with another copy, unresolved V genes explain less than half, and the rest is unexplained. This sample has over 50,000 clones in its table, and approximately 83% of those were observed once. Roughly an eighth of the sample goes to the ten largest clones. On the study overall, not on this receptor specifically: Antigen specificity was not determined for the clonally expanded peripheral T cells. In the 0.1-3.0 mg/kg groups, partial responders had among the lowest normalized peripheral clonal expansion, particularly in CD8+ T cells. After ivuxolimab, expanded clones were on average more numerous among CD8+ T cells than among CD4+ T cells. Low levels of normalized T-cell clonal expansion were also shown by some nonresponding patients. At doses of 0.1 to 3.0 mg/kg, clonal expansion of both CD4+ and CD8+ T cells in blood was seen between baseline and week 6.

Recombination connected TRBV27 to TRBJ2-1; confidence is insufficient to name the D gene. The clonotype comes from an adult with an advanced solid tumor such as melanoma, head and neck, liver or kidney cancer. The input for sequencing was CD4+ or CD8+ T cells sorted from blood, taken in a trial of the OX40 agonist ivuxolimab. The sequence in DNA is TGTGCCAGCAGTTTTCCCACCCGCGGTACTGAGCAGTTCTTC. Its protein is CASSFPTRGTEQFF.